Listed below are T cell receptor beta chains from one sample, sequenced in a study of neurological immune-mediated disorders. TCRdb called the 5' RACE reads again in MiXCR, with one record for every CDR3 protein. The sample lists 28,000 or so distinct CDR3 sequences, over 20% occurring once. Sequencing was done on a sample of PBMCs. Receptors were obtained from a woman aged 60-75 years in good health. CDR3s include the opening cysteine and the closing phenylalanine or tryptophan. The size entry is marked missing in some rows and otherwise reads once, few, many or a size class.

clone_size: -; v_call: TRBV20-1; j_call: TRBJ2-7; cdr3_aa: CSARWQGFPYEQYF
clone_size: many; v_call: TRBV7-2; j_call: TRBJ1-4; cdr3_aa: CASSPYRVVGEKLFF
clone_size: many; v_call: TRBV7-6; j_call: TRBJ2-7; cdr3_aa: CASSPGTRGGEQYF
clone_size: many; v_call: TRBV5-1; j_call: TRBJ2-1; cdr3_aa: CASSLGLADYNEQFF
clone_size: many; v_call: TRBV2; j_call: TRBJ2-6; cdr3_aa: CASRSLGGSGANVLTF
clone_size: -; v_call: TRBV7-8; j_call: TRBJ1-2; cdr3_aa: CASAAFNYGYTF
clone_size: many; v_call: TRBV6-2/TRBV6-3; j_call: TRBJ2-3; cdr3_aa: CASSYEAGGSDTQYF
clone_size: many; v_call: TRBV10-3; j_call: TRBJ1-1; cdr3_aa: CAISDPTGGNEAFF
clone_size: many; v_call: TRBV7-2; j_call: TRBJ2-3; cdr3_aa: CASSLADRRADTQYF
clone_size: few; v_call: TRBV6-5; j_call: TRBJ2-3; cdr3_aa: CASSIAGANTDTQYF
clone_size: many; v_call: TRBV5-1; j_call: TRBJ2-6; cdr3_aa: CASSLFPGRGITGANVLTF
clone_size: many; v_call: TRBV28; j_call: TRBJ2-5; cdr3_aa: CASRRLAGEKETQYF
clone_size: medium-sized; v_call: TRBV7-2; j_call: TRBJ2-2; cdr3_aa: CATTWSGGMSGELFF
clone_size: many; v_call: TRBV19; j_call: TRBJ1-1; cdr3_aa: CASSIQGTRNTEAFF
clone_size: many; v_call: TRBV5-1; j_call: TRBJ1-1; cdr3_aa: CASSPLGGQDLEAFF
clone_size: many; v_call: TRBV5-6; j_call: TRBJ2-7; cdr3_aa: CASSLWGTYEQYF
clone_size: -; v_call: TRBV10-3; j_call: TRBJ1-1; cdr3_aa: CAISRKSETEAFF
clone_size: many; v_call: TRBV5-1; j_call: TRBJ2-2; cdr3_aa: CASSLVQGRTGELFF
clone_size: many; v_call: TRBV20-1; j_call: TRBJ2-1; cdr3_aa: CSASSGGPPYNEQFF
clone_size: many; v_call: TRBV6-6; j_call: TRBJ2-7; cdr3_aa: CASSYRTGKYEQYF
clone_size: many; v_call: TRBV7-2; j_call: TRBJ1-2; cdr3_aa: CASNPGQGALGYTF
clone_size: many; v_call: TRBV5-1; j_call: TRBJ2-1; cdr3_aa: CASSFGGSYNEQFF
clone_size: -; v_call: TRBV7-7; j_call: TRBJ2-5; cdr3_aa: CASAGISGSYETQYF
clone_size: many; v_call: TRBV5-1; j_call: TRBJ2-7; cdr3_aa: CASSPRSGTSGIYEQYF
clone_size: many; v_call: TRBV20-1; j_call: TRBJ2-7; cdr3_aa: CSAPGLAGGPMEQYF
clone_size: many; v_call: TRBV29-1; j_call: TRBJ1-2; cdr3_aa: CSVESGGYGYTF
clone_size: many; v_call: TRBV5-1; j_call: TRBJ1-1; cdr3_aa: CASSLLAGTEAFF